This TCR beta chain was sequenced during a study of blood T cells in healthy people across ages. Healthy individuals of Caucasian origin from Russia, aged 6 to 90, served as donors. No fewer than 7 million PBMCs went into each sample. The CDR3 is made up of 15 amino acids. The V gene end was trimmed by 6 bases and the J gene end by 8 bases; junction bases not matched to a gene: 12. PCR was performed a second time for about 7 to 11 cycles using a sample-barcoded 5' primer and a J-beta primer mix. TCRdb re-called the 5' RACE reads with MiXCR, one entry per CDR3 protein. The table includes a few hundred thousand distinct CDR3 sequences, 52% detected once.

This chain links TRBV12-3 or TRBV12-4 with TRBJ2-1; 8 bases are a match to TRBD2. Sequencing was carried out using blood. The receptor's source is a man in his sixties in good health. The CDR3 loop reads CASRFRSGGPYEQFF. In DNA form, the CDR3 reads TGTGCCAGCAGGTTTAGGAGCGGGGGCCCTTATGAGCAGTTCTTC.